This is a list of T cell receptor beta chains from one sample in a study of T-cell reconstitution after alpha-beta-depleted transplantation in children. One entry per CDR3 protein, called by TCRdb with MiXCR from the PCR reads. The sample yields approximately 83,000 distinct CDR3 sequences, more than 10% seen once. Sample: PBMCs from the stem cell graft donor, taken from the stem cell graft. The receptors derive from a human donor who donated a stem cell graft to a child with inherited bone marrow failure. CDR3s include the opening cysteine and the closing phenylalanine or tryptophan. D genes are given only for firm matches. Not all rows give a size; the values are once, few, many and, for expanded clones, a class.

CDR3nt: TGTGCCATCAAAATATCGGAAAACACAGATACGCAGTATTTT
CDR3aa: CAIKISENTDTQYF
abundance: -
j_gene: TRBJ2-3
v_gene: TRBV10-3
d_gene: -

CDR3nt: TGTGCCAGCAGCTCGGGACTAGCGGGGGGGCCGTCCGGGGAGCTGTTTTTT
CDR3aa: CASSSGLAGGPSGELFF
abundance: many
j_gene: TRBJ2-2
v_gene: TRBV7-3
d_gene: TRBD2

CDR3nt: TGTGCCAGCAGCCAAGTTCAGGGGGCCCCCTATGGCTACACCTTC
CDR3aa: CASSQVQGAPYGYTF
abundance: many
j_gene: TRBJ1-2
v_gene: TRBV4-2
d_gene: TRBD1

CDR3nt: TGCGCCAGCAGCCCTGAGGCGCATAACTATGGCTACACCTTC
CDR3aa: CASSPEAHNYGYTF
abundance: few
j_gene: TRBJ1-2
v_gene: TRBV5-1
d_gene: -

CDR3nt: TGTGCCAGCAGTTTTGGAGATAGCAATCAGCCCCAGCATTTT
CDR3aa: CASSFGDSNQPQHF
abundance: many
j_gene: TRBJ1-5
v_gene: TRBV12-3/TRBV12-4
d_gene: -

CDR3nt: TGCGCCAGCAGCCAAGATAGCATTAGCGGGAGGTACGAGCAGTACTTC
CDR3aa: CASSQDSISGRYEQYF
abundance: many
j_gene: TRBJ2-7
v_gene: TRBV4-1
d_gene: TRBD2

CDR3nt: TGTGCCAGCAGCCCGGGAGTGGGGGAGCTGTTTTTT
CDR3aa: CASSPGVGELFF
abundance: many
j_gene: TRBJ2-2
v_gene: TRBV5-5
d_gene: -

CDR3nt: TGTGCCAGCAGCCAAGGGCAGCCAGGGTTGGACGAGCAGTACTTC
CDR3aa: CASSQGQPGLDEQYF
abundance: many
j_gene: TRBJ2-7
v_gene: TRBV3-1
d_gene: -

CDR3nt: TGTGCCAGCAGCTTCGCCCAGGGCGAGAGGGAGCTGTTTTTT
CDR3aa: CASSFAQGERELFF
abundance: many
j_gene: TRBJ2-2
v_gene: TRBV7-2
d_gene: -

CDR3nt: TGTGCCAGCAGCCCTAGGAACAGGGAGTATGAAAAACTGTTTTTT
CDR3aa: CASSPRNREYEKLFF
abundance: many
j_gene: TRBJ1-4
v_gene: TRBV7-2
d_gene: -

CDR3nt: TGTGCCAGCAGCTTAAGGACACCAAGCTCTGGAAACACCATATATTTT
CDR3aa: CASSLRTPSSGNTIYF
abundance: many
j_gene: TRBJ1-3
v_gene: TRBV5-5
d_gene: -

CDR3nt: TGTGCCAGCAGGGGACAGGGGTTTGAAAAACTGTTTTTT
CDR3aa: CASRGQGFEKLFF
abundance: few
j_gene: TRBJ1-4
v_gene: TRBV6-5
d_gene: TRBD1

CDR3nt: TGCGCCAGCAGCCAGGAGGTTTGGATTCGGCAGAAGAATACCGGGGAGCTGTTTTTT
CDR3aa: CASSQEVWIRQKNTGELFF
abundance: many
j_gene: TRBJ2-2
v_gene: TRBV5-1
d_gene: -

CDR3nt: TGTGCCAGCAGCTCCGGGACGTACGAAAACTATGGCTACACCTTC
CDR3aa: CASSSGTYENYGYTF
abundance: many
j_gene: TRBJ1-2
v_gene: TRBV7-6
d_gene: -

CDR3nt: TGTGCCAGCAGCTTAGCTGGTAGCGCCCACACCGGGGAGCTGTTTTTT
CDR3aa: CASSLAGSAHTGELFF
abundance: -
j_gene: TRBJ2-2
v_gene: TRBV7-9
d_gene: -

CDR3nt: TGTGCCAGCAGCTTAGTTAGCACGATCACAGATACGCAGTATTTT
CDR3aa: CASSLVSTITDTQYF
abundance: many
j_gene: TRBJ2-3
v_gene: TRBV7-2
d_gene: -

CDR3nt: TGTGCCAGCAGCCAAGTGATCGGCACGGGGGGCGATGAGCAGTTCTTC
CDR3aa: CASSQVIGTGGDEQFF
abundance: many
j_gene: TRBJ2-1
v_gene: TRBV3-1
d_gene: -

CDR3nt: TGTGCCAGCAGCCAGAGACAGGCCTACCAAGAGACCCAGTACTTC
CDR3aa: CASSQRQAYQETQYF
abundance: many
j_gene: TRBJ2-5
v_gene: TRBV4-2
d_gene: -

CDR3nt: TGCGCCAGCAGCTTCTTAAATAACTATGGCTACACCTTC
CDR3aa: CASSFLNNYGYTF
abundance: many
j_gene: TRBJ1-2
v_gene: TRBV5-1
d_gene: -

CDR3nt: TGTGCCAGCAGCCTAGGGGGACAGGGGCCAATGGGCACAGATACGCAGTATTTT
CDR3aa: CASSLGGQGPMGTDTQYF
abundance: -
j_gene: TRBJ2-3
v_gene: TRBV13
d_gene: TRBD1

CDR3nt: TGCAGTGCTGACAGGGGTGCGTACGAGCAGTACTTC
CDR3aa: CSADRGAYEQYF
abundance: many
j_gene: TRBJ2-7
v_gene: TRBV20-1
d_gene: TRBD1

CDR3nt: TGTGCCAGCAGGGAAAGGGACAGGGAAGAGTACTTC
CDR3aa: CASRERDREEYF
abundance: many
j_gene: TRBJ2-7
v_gene: TRBV28
d_gene: TRBD1

CDR3nt: TGCGCCAGCAGATCTCTTCAGGGATCTCAAGAGACCCAGTACTTC
CDR3aa: CASRSLQGSQETQYF
abundance: few
j_gene: TRBJ2-5
v_gene: TRBV5-1
d_gene: -

CDR3nt: TGCGCCAGCAGCGGCGGGAGCGTCGACACCGGGGAGCTGTTTTTT
CDR3aa: CASSGGSVDTGELFF
abundance: many
j_gene: TRBJ2-2
v_gene: TRBV5-1
d_gene: TRBD2

CDR3nt: TGTGCCAGCAGTTTACTTTCGGGGAGGCCTGAAGCTTTCTTT
CDR3aa: CASSLLSGRPEAFF
abundance: many
j_gene: TRBJ1-1
v_gene: TRBV28
d_gene: -

CDR3nt: TGTGCCAGCAGCCAAGATTCGGTAGTCTTTGCGAGCTCTGGAAACACCATATATTTT
CDR3aa: CASSQDSVVFASSGNTIYF
abundance: many
j_gene: TRBJ1-3
v_gene: TRBV14
d_gene: -

CDR3nt: TGTGCCAGCAGCTGGGGGGACTCGTCCGCCGAGCAGTACTTC
CDR3aa: CASSWGDSSAEQYF
abundance: many
j_gene: TRBJ2-7
v_gene: TRBV7-2
d_gene: -

CDR3nt: TGCGCCAGCAGCTTGATACTAGCGGTGAACACCGGGGAGCTGTTTTTT
CDR3aa: CASSLILAVNTGELFF
abundance: -
j_gene: TRBJ2-2
v_gene: TRBV5-1
d_gene: TRBD2

CDR3nt: TGCAGTGCTAGAGATTCCGGACAGGGGGCCAACACTGAAGCTTTCTTT
CDR3aa: CSARDSGQGANTEAFF
abundance: many
j_gene: TRBJ1-1
v_gene: TRBV20-1
d_gene: TRBD1

CDR3nt: TGTGCCAGCAGCGCGACAGGGGCTTTTACGTCTGGGGCCAACGTCCTGACTTTC
CDR3aa: CASSATGAFTSGANVLTF
abundance: many
j_gene: TRBJ2-6
v_gene: TRBV7-2
d_gene: TRBD1

CDR3nt: TGTGCCAGCAGCGGAACCTTGGGGGAGACCCAGTACTTC
CDR3aa: CASSGTLGETQYF
abundance: many
j_gene: TRBJ2-5
v_gene: TRBV9
d_gene: -

CDR3nt: TGCAGTGCTAAGGGGGGGACTGAAGCTTTCTTT
CDR3aa: CSAKGGTEAFF
abundance: many
j_gene: TRBJ1-1
v_gene: TRBV20-1
d_gene: -

CDR3nt: TGTGCCAGCAGTCCCCTTGGAAGCACCGGGGAGCTGTTTTTT
CDR3aa: CASSPLGSTGELFF
abundance: few
j_gene: TRBJ2-2
v_gene: TRBV12-3/TRBV12-4
d_gene: -

CDR3nt: TGCGCCAGCAGCCTACCCAACCGGGACCTAGGGCGCAATGAGCAGTTCTTC
CDR3aa: CASSLPNRDLGRNEQFF
abundance: many
j_gene: TRBJ2-1
v_gene: TRBV5-1
d_gene: -

CDR3nt: TGTGCCAGCAGCTTAGGCCGGGGCCACACCGGGGAGCTGTTTTTT
CDR3aa: CASSLGRGHTGELFF
abundance: many
j_gene: TRBJ2-2
v_gene: TRBV7-2
d_gene: -

CDR3nt: TGCGCCAGCAGCCTCGGGACAGGGGGCTACGAGCAGTACTTC
CDR3aa: CASSLGTGGYEQYF
abundance: medium-sized
j_gene: TRBJ2-7
v_gene: TRBV5-1
d_gene: TRBD1

CDR3nt: TGTGCCAGCAGCTTACACAGGGGAAGTCAGCCCCAGCATTTT
CDR3aa: CASSLHRGSQPQHF
abundance: many
j_gene: TRBJ1-5
v_gene: TRBV7-2
d_gene: TRBD1

CDR3nt: TGTGCCAGTAGTATAACGTTTCGGGGAGACGAGCAGTACTTC
CDR3aa: CASSITFRGDEQYF
abundance: -
j_gene: TRBJ2-7
v_gene: TRBV19
d_gene: -

CDR3nt: TGTGCCAGCAGTGAAATGGGGGCCCCTTACTATGGCTACACCTTC
CDR3aa: CASSEMGAPYYGYTF
abundance: many
j_gene: TRBJ1-2
v_gene: TRBV2
d_gene: -

CDR3nt: TGTGCCAGCAACCGACAGGGGCACGGTCTTTACGAGCAGTACTTC
CDR3aa: CASNRQGHGLYEQYF
abundance: many
j_gene: TRBJ2-7
v_gene: TRBV6-2/TRBV6-3
d_gene: TRBD1

CDR3nt: TGCGCCAGCAGCCAAGAAGGGGGAGAAGAGACCCAGTACTTC
CDR3aa: CASSQEGGEETQYF
abundance: many
j_gene: TRBJ2-5
v_gene: TRBV4-3
d_gene: -

CDR3nt: TGCGCCAGCAGCTTGGAATCAGGGGGGACTTACGAGCAGTACTTC
CDR3aa: CASSLESGGTYEQYF
abundance: many
j_gene: TRBJ2-7
v_gene: TRBV5-1
d_gene: -

CDR3nt: TGTGCCAGCCTACCCGGTGACAGGGGGTACGAGCAGTACTTC
CDR3aa: CASLPGDRGYEQYF
abundance: many
j_gene: TRBJ2-7
v_gene: TRBV7-2
d_gene: TRBD1

CDR3nt: TGTGCCAGCAGCGCGGGACCCGCCGGCAATGAGCAGTTCTTC
CDR3aa: CASSAGPAGNEQFF
abundance: few
j_gene: TRBJ2-1
v_gene: TRBV7-2
d_gene: -

CDR3nt: TGCGCCAGCAGCTTGGCCCCAGGGGCTAGGAACACTGAAGCTTTCTTT
CDR3aa: CASSLAPGARNTEAFF
abundance: many
j_gene: TRBJ1-1
v_gene: TRBV5-1
d_gene: -

CDR3nt: TGTGCCAGCGGCGGGGACAGGTCTTACGCCAAAAACATTCAGTACTTC
CDR3aa: CASGGDRSYAKNIQYF
abundance: many
j_gene: TRBJ2-4
v_gene: TRBV28
d_gene: TRBD1

CDR3nt: TGTGCCAGCAGTGCGATGGCAGATACGCAGTATTTT
CDR3aa: CASSAMADTQYF
abundance: few
j_gene: TRBJ2-3
v_gene: TRBV6-6
d_gene: -

CDR3nt: TGTGCCAGCAGCCCACGGGACAGGGACTACAATGAGCAGTTCTTC
CDR3aa: CASSPRDRDYNEQFF
abundance: many
j_gene: TRBJ2-1
v_gene: TRBV9
d_gene: TRBD1